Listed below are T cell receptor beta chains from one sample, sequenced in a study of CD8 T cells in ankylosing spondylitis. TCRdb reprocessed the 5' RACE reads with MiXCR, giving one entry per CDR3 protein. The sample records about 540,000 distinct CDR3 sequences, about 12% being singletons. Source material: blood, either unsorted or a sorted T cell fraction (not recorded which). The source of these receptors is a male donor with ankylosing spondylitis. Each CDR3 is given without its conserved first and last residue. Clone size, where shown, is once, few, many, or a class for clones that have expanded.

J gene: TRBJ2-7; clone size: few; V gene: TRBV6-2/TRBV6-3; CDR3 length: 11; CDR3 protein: ASSFVPGSEQY
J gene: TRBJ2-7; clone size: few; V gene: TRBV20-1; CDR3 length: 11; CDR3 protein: SAIGQGAIEQY
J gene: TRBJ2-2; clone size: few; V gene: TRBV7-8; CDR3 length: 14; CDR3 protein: ASTRGAGVGTGELF
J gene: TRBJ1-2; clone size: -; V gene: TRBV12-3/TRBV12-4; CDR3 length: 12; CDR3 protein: ASSSDRRNYGYT
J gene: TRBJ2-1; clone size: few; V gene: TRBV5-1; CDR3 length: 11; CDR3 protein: ASSLQSHNEQF
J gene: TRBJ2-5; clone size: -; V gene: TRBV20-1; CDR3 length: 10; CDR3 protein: SGVAAQETQY
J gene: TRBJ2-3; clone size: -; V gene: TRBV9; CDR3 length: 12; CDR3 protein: ASSPWTNPDTQY
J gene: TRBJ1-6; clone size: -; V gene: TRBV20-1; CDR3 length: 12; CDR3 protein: SARVGSYNSPLH
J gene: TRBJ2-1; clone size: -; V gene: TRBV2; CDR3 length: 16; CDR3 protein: ASSSESGSLFGDNEQF
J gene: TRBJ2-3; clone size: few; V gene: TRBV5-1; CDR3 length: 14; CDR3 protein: ASSLGVAGFSDTQY
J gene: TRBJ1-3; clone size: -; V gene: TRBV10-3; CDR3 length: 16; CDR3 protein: AISGHGGRPGSGNTIY
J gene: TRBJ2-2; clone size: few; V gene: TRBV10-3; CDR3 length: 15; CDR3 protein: AIQSGSGNIDTGELF
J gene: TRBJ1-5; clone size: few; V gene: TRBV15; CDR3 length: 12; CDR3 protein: ATSGGESNQPQH
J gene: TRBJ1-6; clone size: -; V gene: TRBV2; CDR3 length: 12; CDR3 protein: ASSDRQQNSPLH
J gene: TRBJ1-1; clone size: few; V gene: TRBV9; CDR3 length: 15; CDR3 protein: ASSGQDLWQMNTEAF
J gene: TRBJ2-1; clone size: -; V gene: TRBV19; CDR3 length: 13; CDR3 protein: ATTTQAGGLNEQF
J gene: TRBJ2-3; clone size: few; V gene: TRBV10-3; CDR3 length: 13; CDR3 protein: AISSTGGSTDTQY
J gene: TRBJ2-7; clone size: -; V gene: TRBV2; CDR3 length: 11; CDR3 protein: ASSIAGGGEQY
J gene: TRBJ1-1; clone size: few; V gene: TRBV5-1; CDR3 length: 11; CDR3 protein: ASSMDIITEAF
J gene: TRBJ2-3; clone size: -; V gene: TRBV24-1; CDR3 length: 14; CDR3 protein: ATSDSDASSTDTQY
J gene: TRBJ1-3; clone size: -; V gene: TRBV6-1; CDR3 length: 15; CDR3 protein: ASSDRQGSSSGNTIY
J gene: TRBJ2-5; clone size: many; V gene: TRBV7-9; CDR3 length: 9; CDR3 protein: ASSLEGQQY
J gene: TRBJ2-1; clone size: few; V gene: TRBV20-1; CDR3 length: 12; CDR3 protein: SFSERLVRNEQF
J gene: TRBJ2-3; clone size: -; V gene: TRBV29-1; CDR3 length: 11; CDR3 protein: SVDSDRPDTQY
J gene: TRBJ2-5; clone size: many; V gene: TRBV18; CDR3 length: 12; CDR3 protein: ASSPTGSQETQY
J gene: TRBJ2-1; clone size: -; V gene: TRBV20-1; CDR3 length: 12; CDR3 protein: SAPGEQGYNEQF
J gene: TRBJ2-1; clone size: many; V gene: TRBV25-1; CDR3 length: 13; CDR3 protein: ASSDPGQGANEQF
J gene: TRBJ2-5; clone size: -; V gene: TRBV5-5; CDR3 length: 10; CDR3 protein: ASSFDALAQY
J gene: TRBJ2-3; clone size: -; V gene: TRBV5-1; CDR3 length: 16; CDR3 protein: ASSLLGLAGVSTDTQY
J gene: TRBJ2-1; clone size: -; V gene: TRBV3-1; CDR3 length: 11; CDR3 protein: ASRPQSGSVQF
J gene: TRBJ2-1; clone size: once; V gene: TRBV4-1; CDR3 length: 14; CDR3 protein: ASSQGSAGGRPEQF
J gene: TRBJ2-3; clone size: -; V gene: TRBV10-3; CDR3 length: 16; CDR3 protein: ALSSGTSGPGGPDTQY
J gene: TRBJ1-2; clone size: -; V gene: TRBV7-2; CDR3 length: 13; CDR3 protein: ASSLGPGRSGGYT
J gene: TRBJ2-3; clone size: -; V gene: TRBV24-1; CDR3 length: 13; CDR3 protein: ATSGAGPSTDTQY
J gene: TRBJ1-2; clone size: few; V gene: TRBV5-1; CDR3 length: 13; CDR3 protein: ASSLVATGGNGYT
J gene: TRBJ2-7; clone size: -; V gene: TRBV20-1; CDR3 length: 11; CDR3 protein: SAKGGALYEQY
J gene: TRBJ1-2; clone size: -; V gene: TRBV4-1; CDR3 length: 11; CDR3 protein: ASSKDGFYGYT
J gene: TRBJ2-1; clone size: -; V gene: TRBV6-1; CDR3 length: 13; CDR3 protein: ASSEARDRYNEQF
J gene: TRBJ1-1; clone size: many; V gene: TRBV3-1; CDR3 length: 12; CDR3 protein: ASSLRSRNTEAF
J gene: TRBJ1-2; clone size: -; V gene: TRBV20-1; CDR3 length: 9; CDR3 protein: SASGREGYT
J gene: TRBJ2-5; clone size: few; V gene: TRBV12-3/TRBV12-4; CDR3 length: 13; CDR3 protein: ASSLPGTSLETQY
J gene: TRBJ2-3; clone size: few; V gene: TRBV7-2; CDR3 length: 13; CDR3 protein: ASSLWAGGTDTQY